In this sample, the clone carrying this T cell receptor beta chain turned up many times. Antigen: not known. The data are from a study of T cells in Graves' hyperthyroidism and ophthalmopathy. J was trimmed by 3 bases and V by 6 bases; bases with no gene match: 11. The germline gives CDR1 SNHLY, CDR2 FYNNEI. The CDR3 is 16 amino acids. Findings and limits, study-wide: Blood also showed most of the thyroid clonotypes that were expanded above 0.001.

TCR beta CDR3 regions were amplified from RNA. The TCR CDR3 was amplified in a first-round RT-PCR using the HTBI primer set. One entry per CDR3 protein, called by TCRdb with MiXCR from the multiplex PCR reads. The sample has 400,000 or so distinct CDR3 sequences, about 14% seen once. The chain joins TRBV2 to TRBJ2-3; 8 bases match TRBD2. The sample consisted of blood. The receptor's source is a woman younger than 45 with Graves' ophthalmopathy. In DNA form, the CDR3 reads TGTGCCAGCAGCTTACCACGGGGGGGTATAACAGATACGCAGTATTTT. It is translated as CASSLPRGGITDTQYF.